This is a list of T cell receptor beta chains from one sample in a study of CXCR3-negative and CXCR3-positive naive CD8 T cells. One entry per CDR3 protein, without DNA, is what TCRdb gives after re-calling the 5' RACE reads. Its clone listing holds tens of thousands of distinct CDR3 sequences. Sequenced input: naive CXCR3- CD8+ T cells from blood. These receptors all stem from a human donor in good health. Some clones in this sample may be carry-over from other donors' samples. Both conserved end residues are part of each CDR3.

V,J,CDR3
TRBV7-2,TRBJ2-3,CASSLGTSVADTQYF
TRBV7-8,TRBJ1-4,CASSHGPQGPINEKLFF
TRBV12-3/TRBV12-4,TRBJ1-5,CASSFQEGLGLYSNQPQHF
TRBV6-2/TRBV6-3,TRBJ2-2,CASIQNTGELFF
TRBV29-1,TRBJ2-7,CSVQTDSYEQYF
TRBV5-5,TRBJ2-2,CASSTLPGQWNTGELFF
TRBV14,TRBJ2-7,CASSTYRGESYEQYF
TRBV12-3/TRBV12-4,TRBJ2-7,CASSPGTHGYEQYF
TRBV12-3/TRBV12-4,TRBJ2-1,CASRKSSGGDEQFF
TRBV28,TRBJ1-5,CASNQVRGWQPQHF
TRBV7-9,TRBJ1-1,CASSLGSDTEAFF
TRBV5-1,TRBJ2-7,CASSLDGVSEQYF
TRBV20-1,TRBJ2-7,CSARVKTSPYEQYF
TRBV20-1,TRBJ2-3,CSARRDADYTDTQYF
TRBV7-9,TRBJ2-7,CASSLAGGDGYEQYF
TRBV7-7,TRBJ2-7,CASSPGQGGFQQYF
TRBV19,TRBJ1-1,CASSITGHMNTEAFF
TRBV28,TRBJ2-1,CASSNPGPPTRYGEQFF
TRBV14,TRBJ2-5,CASSQGLAGGEETQYF
TRBV5-1,TRBJ2-5,CASSKGLQETQYF
TRBV29-1,TRBJ2-7,CSVDTGEAEQYF
TRBV5-1,TRBJ2-1,CASSETSYNNEQFF
TRBV12-3/TRBV12-4,TRBJ1-1,CASSFGLTEAFF
TRBV9,TRBJ2-1,CASSVGNSYNEQFF
TRBV5-1,TRBJ1-1,CASSLAGGGTEAFF
TRBV5-1,TRBJ2-5,CASSTGTSGETQYF
TRBV7-9,TRBJ1-1,CASSFPEGAFF
TRBV5-1,TRBJ2-3,CASSLAKRGNTDTQYF
TRBV20-1,TRBJ2-7,CSCRGLAGGSSEQYF
TRBV29-1,TRBJ2-2,CSVRDDRGGNTGELFF
TRBV20-1,TRBJ2-1,CSARTSVGSYNEQFF
TRBV19,TRBJ2-1,CASSIGGGLAGYNEQFF
TRBV20-1,TRBJ2-1,CSASPLAGGENEQFF
TRBV7-9,TRBJ2-1,CASSWDPGEQFF
TRBV12-3/TRBV12-4,TRBJ2-7,CASSARAGGPYEQYF
TRBV7-9,TRBJ2-2,CASSLGLNTGELFF
TRBV6-5,TRBJ2-7,CASSNSGLYEQYF